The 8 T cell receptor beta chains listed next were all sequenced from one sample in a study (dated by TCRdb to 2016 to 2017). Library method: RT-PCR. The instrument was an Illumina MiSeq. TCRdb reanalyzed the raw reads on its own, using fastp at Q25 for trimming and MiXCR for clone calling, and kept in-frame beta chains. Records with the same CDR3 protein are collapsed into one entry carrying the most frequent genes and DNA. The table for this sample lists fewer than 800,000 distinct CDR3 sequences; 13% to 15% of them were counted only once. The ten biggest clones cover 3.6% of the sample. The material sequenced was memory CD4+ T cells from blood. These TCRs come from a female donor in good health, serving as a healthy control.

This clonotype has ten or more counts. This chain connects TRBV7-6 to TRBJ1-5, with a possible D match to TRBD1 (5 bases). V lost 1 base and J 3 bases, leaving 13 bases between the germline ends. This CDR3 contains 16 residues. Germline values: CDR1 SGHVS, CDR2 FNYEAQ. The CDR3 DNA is TGTGCCAGCAGCTTAGGTGCAGGGTCACCCAATCAGCCCCAGCATTTT. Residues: CASSLGAGSPNQPQHF.

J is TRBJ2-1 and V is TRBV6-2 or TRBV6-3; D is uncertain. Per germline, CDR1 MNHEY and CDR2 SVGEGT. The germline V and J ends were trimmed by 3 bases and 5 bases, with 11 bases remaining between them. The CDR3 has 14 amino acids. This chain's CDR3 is CASSYRRFDNEQFF. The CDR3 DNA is TGTGCCAGCAGTTATCGGCGTTTCGACAATGAGCAGTTCTTC.

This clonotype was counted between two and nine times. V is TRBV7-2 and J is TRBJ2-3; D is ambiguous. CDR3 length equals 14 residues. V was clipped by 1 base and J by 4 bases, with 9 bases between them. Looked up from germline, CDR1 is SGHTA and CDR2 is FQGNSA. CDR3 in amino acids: CASSLVVYPDTQYF. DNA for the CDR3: TGTGCCAGCAGCTTAGTGGTTTATCCAGATACGCAGTATTTT.

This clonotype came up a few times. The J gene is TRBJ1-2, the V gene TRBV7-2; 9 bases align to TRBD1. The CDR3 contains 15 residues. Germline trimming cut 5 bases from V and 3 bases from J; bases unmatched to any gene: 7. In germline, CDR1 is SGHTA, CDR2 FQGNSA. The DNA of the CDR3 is TGTGCCAGCAGCCTTACAGGGGGCTTCGACTATGGCTACACCTTC. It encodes CASSLTGGFDYGYTF.

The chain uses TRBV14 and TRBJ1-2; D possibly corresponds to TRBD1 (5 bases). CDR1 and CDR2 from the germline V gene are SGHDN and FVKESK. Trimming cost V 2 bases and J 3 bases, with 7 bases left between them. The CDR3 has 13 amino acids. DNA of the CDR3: TGTGCCAGCAGCCAATTGACAGACTATGGCTACACCTTC. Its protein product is CASSQLTDYGYTF. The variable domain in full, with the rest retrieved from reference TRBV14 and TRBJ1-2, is EAGVTQFPSHSVIEKGQTVTLRCDPISGHDNLYWYRRVMGKEIKFLLHFVKESKQDESGMPNNRFLAERTGGTYSTLKVQPAELEDSGVYFCASSQLTDYGYTFGSGTRLTVV.

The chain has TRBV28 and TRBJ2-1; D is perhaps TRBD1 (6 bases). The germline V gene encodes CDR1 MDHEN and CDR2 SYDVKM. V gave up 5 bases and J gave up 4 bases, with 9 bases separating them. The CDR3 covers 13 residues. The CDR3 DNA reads TGTGCCAGCAGTCGACAGGCGTACAATGAGCAGTTCTTC. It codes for CASSRQAYNEQFF. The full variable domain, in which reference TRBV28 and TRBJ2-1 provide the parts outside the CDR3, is DVKVTQSSRYLVKRTGEKVFLECVQDMDHENMFWYRQDPGLGLRLIYFSYDVKMKEKGDIPEGYSVSREKKERFSLILESASTNQTSMYLCASSRQAYNEQFFGPGTRLTVL.

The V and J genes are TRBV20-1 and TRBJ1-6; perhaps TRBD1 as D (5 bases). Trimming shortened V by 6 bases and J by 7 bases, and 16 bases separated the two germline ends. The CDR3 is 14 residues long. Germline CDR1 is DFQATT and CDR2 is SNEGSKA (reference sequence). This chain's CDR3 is CSAGIRARNSPLHF. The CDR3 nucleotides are TGCAGTGCCGGAATCAGGGCTCGGAATTCACCCCTCCACTTT.

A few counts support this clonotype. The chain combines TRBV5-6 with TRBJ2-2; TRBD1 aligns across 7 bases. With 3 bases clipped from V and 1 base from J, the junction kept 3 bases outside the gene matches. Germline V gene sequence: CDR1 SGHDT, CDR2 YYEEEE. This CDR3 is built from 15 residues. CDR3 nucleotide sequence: TGTGCCAGCAGCTATTGGGACAGGAACACCGGGGAGCTGTTTTTT. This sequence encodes CASSYWDRNTGELFF.